A selection of T cell receptor beta chains follows, all from one sample in a study of CD8+CD57+ T cells in acquired aplastic anemia. One entry per CDR3 protein results from TCRdb running MiXCR on the reads. The sample has 74,000 or so distinct CDR3 sequences; roughly half are singletons. The sequencing input was sorted CD4+, CD8+, or CD8+CD57+ T cells (not recorded which) from PBMCs. These receptors were taken from a human donor in good health, serving as a control. Both conserved end residues are part of each CDR3. Fields, in order: J gene, D gene, V gene, clone size, CDR3 length, CDR3 protein, CDR3 DNA. The D gene is left open where the match is weak. Clone size is not always given. Where it is, it says once, few, many or a class for expanded clones.

>TRBJ1-2|TRBD1|TRBV6-1|few|16
CASSEAGTGVGYGYTF
TGTGCCAGCAGTGAAGCCGGGACAGGGGTAGGCTATGGCTACACCTTC
>TRBJ2-3|TRBD2|TRBV24-1|few|15
CATSARAGGTDTQYF
TGTGCCACCAGTGCACGAGCGGGAGGCACAGATACGCAGTATTTT
>TRBJ2-6|TRBD1|TRBV12-3/TRBV12-4|many|15
CAISGGNSGANVLTF
TGTGCCATCTCAGGGGGAAACTCTGGGGCCAACGTCCTGACTTTC
>TRBJ2-5|-|TRBV2|-|14
CARGGMSGRGTQYF
TGTGCCAGGGGGGGCATGAGTGGCAGGGGAACCCAGTACTTC
>TRBJ1-3|-|TRBV30|-|15
CAWSGAQGSGNTIYF
TGTGCCTGGAGTGGTGCCCAGGGCTCTGGAAACACCATATATTTT
>TRBJ2-7|-|TRBV4-2|-|17
CASSQEGRAGRSYEQYF
TGTGCCAGCAGCCAAGAAGGCCGAGCAGGGAGGTCCTACGAGCAGTACTTC
>TRBJ2-3|-|TRBV2|many|18
CASSEGARFQIEGNTQYF
TGTGCCAGCAGTGAAGGGGCACGATTCCAGATAGAGGGCAATACGCAGTATTTT
>TRBJ1-5|-|TRBV3-1|many|15
CASSHRLGDNQPQHF
TGTGCCAGCAGCCATCGCTTGGGGGACAATCAGCCCCAGCATTTT
>TRBJ1-5|-|TRBV7-9|-|14
CASSSQGTYQPQHF
TGTGCCAGCAGCTCCCAGGGGACCTATCAGCCCCAGCATTTT
>TRBJ2-3|-|TRBV10-3|few|15
CAIRPMGGLGDTQYF
TGTGCCATCAGACCTATGGGGGGATTGGGAGATACGCAGTATTTT
>TRBJ1-1|-|TRBV9|many|14
CASSAGTLNTEAFF
TGTGCCAGCAGCGCCGGGACCTTGAACACTGAAGCTTTCTTT
>TRBJ1-2|-|TRBV14|-|16
CASSQEGTSASYGYTF
TGTGCCAGCAGCCAAGAAGGTACCTCGGCAAGCTATGGCTACACCTTC